Listed below are T cell receptor beta chains from one sample, sequenced in a study of blood T cells in healthy people across ages. TCRdb reprocessed the 5' RACE reads with MiXCR, giving one entry per CDR3 protein. The sample records some 1.6 million distinct CDR3 sequences, 34% being singletons. The source material was blood. These receptor sequences come from a woman aged 25 to 39 in good health. Each CDR3 is given with its conserved first and last residue. A D gene is named only where the DNA matches it firmly. Clone size, where shown, is once, few, many, or a class for clones that have expanded.

NA,TRBJ2-5,NA,TRBV7-2,CTSSLGGRETQYF,TGTACCAGCAGCTTAGGGGGCCGCGAGACCCAGTACTTC
TRBD1,TRBJ2-7,NA,TRBV7-8,CASSFPGQGHDHEQYF,TGTGCCAGCAGCTTCCCGGGACAGGGGCATGACCACGAGCAGTACTTC
NA,TRBJ2-7,NA,TRBV30,CAWKLFPAPSYEQYF,TGTGCCTGGAAATTGTTTCCGGCCCCCTCCTACGAGCAGTACTTC
TRBD1,TRBJ2-7,NA,TRBV20-1,CSAGDRGPGYEQYF,TGCAGTGCTGGGGACAGGGGGCCTGGCTACGAGCAGTACTTC
NA,TRBJ1-1,NA,TRBV20-1,CSAPQIGSRRNTEAFF,TGCAGTGCCCCCCAAATTGGTAGTCGGCGGAACACTGAAGCTTTCTTT
NA,TRBJ2-7,once,TRBV4-1,CAGSQVGAASEQYF,TGCGCCGGCAGCCAAGTAGGGGCAGCGAGCGAGCAGTACTTC
TRBD1,TRBJ1-2,few,TRBV7-2,CASSPTRDSLFGGYTF,TGTGCCAGCAGCCCTACCCGGGACAGTCTTTTCGGGGGCTACACCTTC
NA,TRBJ2-1,few,TRBV28,CASSSLGKGFYNEQFF,TGTGCCAGCAGTTCGCTGGGCAAGGGCTTCTACAATGAGCAGTTCTTC
TRBD1,TRBJ1-2,NA,TRBV6-1,CASTGDRYGYTF,TGTGCCAGTACAGGGGACCGCTATGGCTACACCTTC
NA,TRBJ2-3,once,TRBV20-1,CSATNLKKDTQYF,TGCAGTGCTACTAATCTAAAGAAAGATACGCAGTATTTT
NA,TRBJ1-6,NA,TRBV20-1,CSAQKGRDSPLHF,TGCAGTGCCCAGAAAGGGCGGGATTCACCCCTCCACTTT
NA,TRBJ2-1,NA,TRBV20-1,CSASSAVVSRNEQFF,TGCAGTGCTAGCAGCGCAGTAGTGAGTAGGAATGAGCAGTTCTTC
NA,TRBJ2-7,NA,TRBV6-2/TRBV6-3,CASSSPVGYEQYF,TGTGCCAGCAGTTCCCCCGTAGGCTACGAGCAGTACTTC
TRBD2,TRBJ2-7,few,TRBV2,CASSERRDYSSEQYF,TGTGCCAGCAGTGAAAGGCGGGACTACTCCTCCGAGCAGTACTTC
TRBD1,TRBJ1-6,few,TRBV7-9,CASSPDRVNSPLHF,TGTGCCAGCAGCCCGGACAGGGTGAATTCACCCCTCCACTTT
TRBD1,TRBJ1-5,few,TRBV20-1,CSARPGQSGQPQHF,TGCAGTGCTAGGCCGGGACAGTCGGGCCAGCCCCAGCATTTT
NA,TRBJ1-2,NA,TRBV10-3,CAISEFGDFGYGYTF,TGTGCCATCAGTGAGTTCGGCGATTTCGGCTATGGCTACACCTTC
NA,TRBJ1-1,few,TRBV20-1,CRGSSGTEAFF,TGCAGGGGGTCTAGTGGCACTGAAGCTTTCTTT
TRBD2,TRBJ2-1,NA,TRBV7-2,CASSLVLAGGSYEQFF,TGTGCCAGCAGCTTAGTCCTAGCGGGGGGGTCGTATGAGCAGTTCTTC
TRBD2,TRBJ2-5,many,TRBV29-1,CSVRSGGAAETQYF,TGCAGCGTGAGGAGCGGGGGGGCCGCCGAGACCCAGTACTTC
TRBD1,TRBJ2-3,few,TRBV6-1,CASKQQGPSTDTQYF,TGTGCCAGCAAGCAACAGGGGCCTAGCACAGATACGCAGTATTTT
NA,TRBJ2-3,NA,TRBV5-1,CASTGQPDTQYF,TGCGCCAGCACAGGACAACCAGATACGCAGTATTTT
NA,TRBJ1-2,NA,TRBV28,CAGSLQVGRGYTF,TGTGCCGGCAGTTTACAGGTCGGGCGCGGCTACACCTTC
TRBD1,TRBJ1-1,few,TRBV7-8,CASSTAGGWNTEAFF,TGTGCCAGCAGCACGGCAGGGGGCTGGAACACTGAAGCTTTCTTT
NA,TRBJ2-5,NA,TRBV12-3/TRBV12-4,CASSPTTAVGTQYF,TGTGCCAGCAGCCCGACAACTGCGGTGGGGACCCAGTACTTC
NA,TRBJ2-1,NA,TRBV21-1,CASSDGTPHDSNEQFF,TGTGCCAGCAGCGACGGGACCCCTCACGACAGCAATGAGCAGTTCTTC
NA,TRBJ2-1,NA,TRBV13,CASSLAPDNEQFF,TGCGCCAGCAGCTTGGCACCGGACAATGAGCAGTTCTTC
TRBD2,TRBJ2-1,NA,TRBV20-1,CSASRLAGYNEPFF,TGCAGTGCTAGCAGGCTAGCGGGGTACAATGAGCCGTTCTTC
NA,TRBJ2-1,once,TRBV18,CASSTGRNEQFF,TGTGCCAGCTCAACCGGCAGGAATGAGCAGTTCTTC
TRBD2,TRBJ2-7,NA,TRBV20-1,CSARDMASGVYEQYF,TGCAGTGCTAGAGATATGGCTAGCGGAGTCTACGAGCAGTACTTC
NA,TRBJ1-2,NA,TRBV11-2,CASSADLSLHGGYTF,TGTGCCAGCAGCGCGGACCTTTCCCTGCATGGTGGCTACACCTTC
NA,TRBJ1-1,NA,TRBV7-2,CASSLGSGVEAFF,TGTGCCAGCAGCTTAGGGTCAGGGGTTGAAGCTTTCTTT
TRBD2,TRBJ2-7,NA,TRBV6-2/TRBV6-3,CASRPLQAGAVYEQYF,TGTGCCAGCAGACCCCTCCAAGCGGGAGCGGTCTACGAGCAGTACTTC
TRBD2,TRBJ2-7,few,TRBV4-1,CASSLPGAGGPNEQYF,TGCGCCAGCAGCCTACCCGGGGCGGGAGGGCCAAACGAGCAGTACTTC
NA,TRBJ1-1,few,TRBV29-1,CSVDKDLNTEAFF,TGCAGCGTTGACAAGGATCTGAACACTGAAGCTTTCTTT
NA,TRBJ2-1,many,TRBV5-5,CASSLTQGSYNEQFF,TGTGCCAGCAGCTTGACACAGGGTTCCTACAATGAGCAGTTCTTC
NA,TRBJ2-5,NA,TRBV20-1,CSASPGETQYF,TGCAGTGCTAGTCCTGGTGAGACCCAGTACTTC
NA,TRBJ1-2,NA,TRBV5-1,CASSFRDPPGNGYTF,TGCGCCAGCAGCTTCCGGGACCCACCGGGGAATGGCTACACCTTC
TRBD1,TRBJ1-2,NA,TRBV20-1,CSARAWGQGYYGYTF,TGCAGTGCTAGGGCCTGGGGACAGGGATACTATGGCTACACCTTC
TRBD1,TRBJ1-6,NA,TRBV7-6,CASSPSTPRLGGGSPLHF,TGTGCCAGCAGCCCGAGTACGCCCCGGTTAGGGGGCGGTTCACCCCTCCACTTT
NA,TRBJ2-7,NA,TRBV7-2,CASNSVVWNEQYF,TGTGCCAGCAACTCCGTCGTTTGGAACGAGCAGTACTTC
TRBD1,TRBJ2-7,NA,TRBV5-1,CASSLSGTASYEQYF,TGCGCCAGCAGCTTGAGTGGGACAGCAAGCTACGAGCAGTACTTC
NA,TRBJ1-1,NA,TRBV20-1,CSASNTVMNTEAFF,TGCAGTGCTAGTAACACGGTGATGAACACTGAAGCTTTCTTT
NA,TRBJ2-1,NA,TRBV27,CASSLFRGTTYNEQFF,TGTGCCAGCAGTTTATTTCGGGGGACGACATACAATGAGCAGTTCTTC
TRBD2,TRBJ2-3,NA,TRBV6-1,CATILGSGGPDTQYF,TGTGCCACCATTTTAGGGAGCGGGGGCCCAGATACGCAGTATTTT
NA,TRBJ2-1,few,TRBV6-6,CASGQNEQFF,TGTGCCAGCGGGCAGAATGAGCAGTTCTTC
NA,TRBJ2-1,few,TRBV20-1,CSARDWSEDRGYNEQFF,TGCAGTGCTAGAGATTGGTCCGAGGACCGGGGCTACAATGAGCAGTTCTTC
NA,TRBJ1-1,NA,TRBV20-1,CSARPFAGVNTEAFF,TGCAGTGCTAGACCCTTTGCAGGGGTGAACACTGAAGCTTTCTTT
TRBD1,TRBJ2-5,NA,TRBV4-2,CASSQEVGGQQGTQYF,TGTGCCAGCAGCCAAGAAGTAGGGGGACAGCAAGGGACCCAGTACTTC
NA,TRBJ2-1,NA,TRBV20-1,CSASKTGTYNEQFF,TGCAGTGCTAGTAAGACGGGAACCTACAATGAGCAGTTCTTC
TRBD1,TRBJ2-1,NA,TRBV27,CANSPQTGGKNEQFF,TGTGCCAACAGCCCCCAGACAGGGGGCAAAAATGAGCAGTTCTTC
TRBD1,TRBJ2-7,NA,TRBV12-3/TRBV12-4,CASSLTPGQGIYEQYF,TGTGCCAGCAGTCTTACCCCGGGACAGGGGATTTATGAGCAGTACTTC
NA,TRBJ1-5,NA,TRBV6-5,CASSYSKGYQPQHF,TGTGCCAGCAGTTACTCAAAGGGTTATCAGCCCCAGCATTTT
NA,TRBJ2-4,few,TRBV6-6,CASTASFSDIQYF,TGTGCCAGCACCGCTAGCTTTTCTGACATTCAGTACTTC
NA,TRBJ1-4,NA,TRBV12-3/TRBV12-4,CASSLVGADEKLFF,TGTGCCAGCAGTTTAGTCGGGGCAGACGAAAAACTGTTTTTT
NA,TRBJ1-2,NA,TRBV28,CASRSEYGYTF,TGTGCCAGCAGATCAGAATATGGCTACACCTTC
NA,TRBJ1-2,NA,TRBV6-1,CASSGAEIYGYTF,TGTGCCAGCAGTGGGGCGGAAATCTATGGCTACACCTTC
NA,TRBJ2-7,NA,TRBV20-1,CSAPVQSSYEQYF,TGCAGTGCTCCGGTCCAAAGCTCCTACGAGCAGTACTTC